This TCR beta chain is from a study of shared T cell receptors in the human thymus. Sequencing used immunoSEQ multiplex PCR; TCRdb keeps in-frame clones, though not all of them. Of 700,000 to 750,000 clones in the sample, approximately 85% were seen once. V lost 4 bases and J 0 bases, leaving 12 bases between the germline ends. Per the germline V gene, CDR1 is MNHNS and CDR2 is SASEGT. The CDR3 sequence is 16 residues long. A few counts support this clone. These same records also appear under a second study, on human thymus T cells. As that study records: Thymic resections from corrective heart surgery supplied the tissue. Usage of V and J genes appeared biased in thymic and blood repertoires. Related research has reported that thymic repertoires overlap highly among unrelated individuals.

This TCR derives from a girl under two years old with a congenital heart defect. This chain connects TRBV6-1 to TRBJ2-2; the D gene is possibly TRBD2 (6 bases). The sequenced sample consisted of thymocytes. As DNA, the CDR3 is TGTGCCAGCAGTGCTTTGGGGGAGGCGAACACCGGGGAGCTGTTTTTT. It codes for CASSALGEANTGELFF.